What follows are 5 T cell receptor beta chains derived from one specimen sequenced in a study of T cells expressing NK-cell markers. TCRdb reprocessed the 5' RACE reads, keeping one entry per CDR3 protein, no DNA. The sample table includes a few hundred thousand distinct CDR3 sequences. What was sequenced was blood T cells: a sorted CD56 or NKG2C T cell subset, CD4+ or CD8+ T cells, or bulk PBMC T cells (not recorded which). These receptors all stem from a woman aged 45-59 years in good health.

The chain employs TRBV5-1 and TRBJ2-3; the D call from TCRdb, TRBD2, cannot be confirmed without DNA. Germline V gene sequence: CDR1 SGHRS, CDR2 YFSETQ. This CDR3 has 14 residues. CDR3 in amino acids: CASSKWEDADTQYF.

This chain uses TRBV5-1 with TRBJ1-6; TCRdb's D call of TRBD1 is untestable without DNA. Germline-derived CDR1 and CDR2 are SGHRS and YFSETQ. The CDR3 length is 15 residues. CDR3 region: CASSRGTGGDSPLHF.

The V call is TRBV6-5, the J call TRBJ1-5; the TCRdb D gene call, TRBD1, has no DNA to confirm it. Germline values: CDR1 MNHEY, CDR2 SVGAGI. This CDR3 has 13 residues. CDR3 sequence: CASSSDRHQPQHF.

The CDR3 is CSARGVLGLNQPQHF. The V gene is TRBV20-1, the J gene TRBJ1-5. CDR1 is DFQATT and CDR2 is SNEGSKA in the germline V gene (reference sequence). CDR3 length: 15 amino acids.

The gene calls are TRBV7-8 and TRBJ2-6. This CDR3 comprises 14 residues. CDR1 is SGHVS and CDR2 is FQNEAQ in the germline V gene. CDR3 sequence: CASKGRSGANVLTF.